These 25 T cell receptor beta chains were sequenced from one sample in a study of T cell repertoires in cytomegalovirus infection. Using its own MiXCR run on the reads, TCRdb lists one record per CDR3 protein. Altogether 86,000 or so distinct CDR3 sequences are present, about 24% being singletons, with the ten largest covering 50%. Their recognized antigens are unknown. The specimen was CD8+ T cells from cultured PBMCs, collected from culture after CMV antigen stimulation. Source of these receptors: a human donor in good health (CMV status not recorded). Some clones in this sample may be carry-over from other donors' samples.

This clonotype has only a few counts. The gene calls are TRBV15 and TRBJ2-3; TRBD2 might be the D (6 bases). Germline values: CDR1 LNHNV, CDR2 YYDKDF (reference sequence). V was clipped by 3 bases and J by 6 bases, with 13 bases between them. This CDR3 region has 14 residues. As DNA, the CDR3 is TGTGCCACCAGCAGCTATAGCGCGGGGGATACGCAGTATTTT. Amino acids: CATSSYSAGDTQYF.

This clonotype was counted at least ten times. The chain combines TRBV28 with TRBJ1-2, with D possibly being TRBD1 (6 bases). CDR1 and CDR2 from the germline V gene are MDHEN and SYDVKM. The CDR3 has 16 amino acids. V lost 2 bases and J lost 4, with 17 bases in between. CDR3 loop: CASSLVQGGRGYGYTF. CDR3 sequence (DNA): TGTGCCAGCAGTTTAGTACAAGGGGGTCGGGGCTATGGCTACACCTTC.

This clonotype came up many times. The V gene is TRBV7-9, the J gene TRBJ1-5; TRBD1 agrees at 9 bases. CDR3 length equals 14 residues. The V and J ends lost 5 bases and 7 bases, in that order; junction bases with no gene match: 6. Germline loops: CDR1 SEHNR, CDR2 FQNEAQ (reference sequence). CDR3 in amino acids: CASSEGQGNQPQHF. As DNA, the CDR3 is TGTGCCAGCAGCGAAGGACAGGGGAACCAGCCCCAGCATTTT.

Regarding this clonotype: One base away lies a much larger clone, so this may be a sequencing read error. This chain joins TRBV2 and TRBJ1-5; D perhaps matches TRBD1 (5 bases). CDR1 and CDR2 from the germline V gene are SNHLY and FYNNEI. There are 15 residues in the CDR3. V lost 7 bases and J lost 2, with 15 bases in between. The CDR3 spells CASTEGENGNQPQHF. DNA for the CDR3: TGTGCCAGCACCGAAGGGGAAAATGGCAATCAGCCCCAGCATTTT.

Turning to this clonotype: This could be a read error, since a much larger clone is one nucleotide away. The chain is built from TRBV6-6 and TRBJ1-1; D not certain. Germline CDR1 is MNHNY and CDR2 is SVGAGI (reference sequence). The CDR3 spans 13 residues. In DNA, the CDR3 is TGTGCCAACAGTTCCGACTTTGGGACTGAAGCTTTCTTT. Protein sequence: CANSSDFGTEAFF.

This clonotype was observed at least ten times. V and J are TRBV7-9 and TRBJ2-2; TRBD2 aligns across 7 bases. Germline CDR1 SEHNR, CDR2 FQNEAQ (reference sequence). The trim removed 3 bases at V and 6 bases at J, leaving 16 bases unmatched. This CDR3 spans 18 amino acids. The CDR3 protein is CASSLTPLKVAGPGELFF. The DNA for the CDR3 is TGTGCCAGCAGCTTGACCCCCCTCAAAGTAGCGGGCCCCGGGGAGCTGTTTTTT.

This chain uses TRBV10-2 with TRBJ1-5; 11 bases are shared with TRBD1. The CDR3 totals 14 residues. V shed 8 bases and J 2 bases; nucleotides not matched to a gene: 2. CDR1 and CDR2 from the germline V gene are WSHSY and SAAADI. The CDR3 sequence: CASRGQGGNQPQHF. CDR3 sequence (DNA): TGCGCCAGCCGGGGACAGGGGGGCAATCAGCCCCAGCATTTT.

This clonotype was counted a few times. The CDR3 reads CASRAEGQGAGTSNQPQHF. The CDR3 DNA sequence: TGTGCCAGTAGGGCGGAGGGACAGGGGGCTGGAACGAGCAATCAGCCCCAGCATTTT. The J gene is TRBJ1-5, the V gene TRBV19; 12 nucleotides agree with TRBD1. V lost 6 bases, J lost 1 base, and 13 bases stayed unmatched. From germline, CDR1 is LNHDA and CDR2 SQIVND (reference sequence). CDR3 length: 19 amino acids.

This clonotype was observed many times. The gene calls are TRBV7-2 and TRBJ1-1, with 9 bases aligning to TRBD1. Germline loops: CDR1 SGHTA, CDR2 FQGNSA. This CDR3 has 15 residues. The ends lost 3 bases at V and 1 base at J; junction bases unmatched: 3. The CDR3, as DNA: TGTGCCAGCAGCTTGACAGGGGGTCCGAACACTGAAGCTTTCTTT. This encodes CASSLTGGPNTEAFF.

The rearrangement joins TRBV29-1 to TRBJ2-1; 8 positions match TRBD2. This CDR3 contains 14 residues. Germline V lookup: CDR1 SQVTM, CDR2 ANQGSEA. J lost 2 bases, V lost 5 bases, and 5 bases had no gene match. The CDR3 DNA follows: TGCAGCGTTTCCACTAGCGGTACCTACAATGAGCAGTTCTTC. Protein sequence: CSVSTSGTYNEQFF.

This chain joins TRBV9 and TRBJ2-2; 7 bases match TRBD2. The CDR3 length is 13 residues. Germline V gives CDR1 SGDLS, CDR2 YYNGEE. V dropped 0 bases and J dropped 10; count of bases not matched to a gene: 3. The CDR3 region has the DNA TGTGCCAGCAGCGTAGAACGGGAGGAGGAGCTGTTTTTT. This encodes CASSVEREEELFF.

This clonotype has a handful of counts. The chain links TRBV5-6 to TRBJ1-3; D remains ambiguous. CDR1 and CDR2 from the germline V gene are SGHDT and YYEEEE. V was pared by 7 bases and J by 4 bases, with 9 bases between. The CDR3 runs to 12 residues. In DNA, the CDR3 is TGTGCCAGCGGCCTAGGGGGAAACACCATATATTTT. Amino acids: CASGLGGNTIYF. The full variable domain, rest sourced from reference TRBV5-6 and TRBJ1-3, is DAGVTQSPTHLIKTRGQQVTLRCSPKSGHDTVSWYQQALGQGPQFIFQYYEEEERQRGNFPDRFSGHQFPNYSSELNVNALLLGDSALYLCASGLGGNTIYFGEGSWLTVV.

As to this clonotype: This may arise from a read error, as a much more abundant clone is one base away. V is TRBV6-1 and J is TRBJ1-2; D unclear. Germline lookup yields CDR1 MNHNS and CDR2 SASEGT. Trimming cost V 1 base and J 0 bases, with 12 bases left between them. The CDR3 spans 16 residues. The CDR3 loop is CASSEVRTLSNYGYTF. For the CDR3, the DNA is TGTGCCAGCAGTGAAGTCAGGACCCTGTCTAACTATGGCTACACCTTC.

This clonotype has a handful of counts. The chain recombines TRBV7-9 with TRBJ1-1; 8 positions agree with TRBD1. The CDR3 has 16 residues. With 5 bases clipped from V and 1 base from J, the junction kept 9 bases outside the gene matches. CDR1 and CDR2 (germline): SEHNR, FQNEAQ (reference sequence). The CDR3 here is CASSARPGQGNTEAFF. The CDR3 DNA reads as TGTGCCAGCAGCGCACGGCCCGGACAGGGGAACACTGAAGCTTTCTTT. Full variable domain (missing parts from reference TRBV7-9 and TRBJ1-1): DTGVSQNPRHKITKRGQNVTFRCDPISEHNRLYWYRQTLGQGPEFLTYFQNEAQLEKSRLLSDRFSAERPKGSFSTLEIQRTEQGDSAMYLCASSARPGQGNTEAFFGQGTRLTVV.

This clonotype was counted a few times. The rearrangement uses TRBV9 and TRBJ2-1; either TRBD1 or TRBD2 may fit D (6 bases each). V shed 4 bases and J shed 6 bases, with 20 bases lying between them. This CDR3 comprises 16 residues. Germline values: CDR1 SGDLS, CDR2 YYNGEE. The CDR3 region has the DNA TGTGCCAGCAGCTCTCCCCTTTCGGGGGCTTCCAATGAGCAGTTCTTC. Translated: CASSSPLSGASNEQFF.

About this clonotype: A much larger clone differs from this one at a single base, so this may be a read error. This chain connects TRBV12-3 or TRBV12-4 to TRBJ2-6; the D gene could be TRBD1 or TRBD2 (5 bases each). The CDR3 runs 14 residues. Between the trimmed V and J ends, which lost 8 bases and 0 bases, there was a span of 8 bases. The CDR3 region is CASGGSSGANVLTF. CDR3 in DNA: TGTGCCAGCGGGGGAAGCTCTGGGGCCAACGTCCTGACTTTC.

The chain employs TRBV6-4 and TRBJ2-3; D gene ambiguous. The V end lost 0 bases, the J end lost 1 base, and 14 bases lay between the germline ends. The CDR3 totals 17 residues. Germline CDR1 is MRHNA and CDR2 is SNTAGT. The CDR3 sequence is CASSDSPPGGGTDTQYF. CDR3 in DNA: TGTGCCAGCAGTGACTCTCCTCCCGGTGGTGGCACAGATACGCAGTATTTT.

The chain has TRBV27 and TRBJ1-2; D gene uncertain. The germline CDR1 and CDR2 sequences are MNHEY and SMNVEV (reference sequence). The CDR3 runs to 14 residues. The V end lost 6 bases, the J end lost 3 bases, and 14 bases lay between the germline ends. The CDR3 loop reads CASRGGPRDYGYTF. Written as DNA, the CDR3 is TGTGCCAGCAGGGGAGGGCCAAGGGACTATGGCTACACCTTC.

This clonotype came up many times. The rearrangement uses TRBV7-4 and TRBJ1-1; the match to TRBD1 covers 7 bases. CDR1 SGHVT and CDR2 SQSDAQ come from the germline V gene. V shed 5 bases and J 3 bases; nucleotides not matched to a gene: 9. CDR3 length equals 15 residues. The CDR3 reads CASSERGGKDTEAFF. The CDR3 region has the DNA TGTGCCAGCAGCGAGAGAGGGGGCAAGGACACTGAAGCTTTCTTT.

The rearrangement joins TRBV9 to TRBJ1-2; 7 nucleotides align to TRBD1. CDR1 and CDR2 (germline): SGDLS, YYNGEE. V lost 0 bases, J lost 6 bases, and 2 bases stayed unmatched. This CDR3 is built from 13 residues. The CDR3 DNA sequence: TGTGCCAGCAGCGTAGCCAGGGGGAATGGCTACACCTTC. This translates into CASSVARGNGYTF.

The chain recombines TRBV28 with TRBJ2-5; 8 nucleotides match TRBD1. Germline V lookup: CDR1 MDHEN, CDR2 SYDVKM. The CDR3 has 15 residues. V shed 8 bases and J 2 bases; nucleotides not matched to a gene: 10. CDR3 sequence reads: CASCWRGQEQETQYF. The CDR3 bases are TGTGCCAGCTGCTGGCGGGGACAGGAGCAAGAGACCCAGTACTTC.

This rearrangement joins TRBV7-3 to TRBJ2-3; no reliable D call. Trimming took 3 bases from V and 0 from J, leaving 10 bases between them. Germline loops: CDR1 SGHTA, CDR2 FQGTGA. The CDR3 covers 15 residues. CDR3 nucleotides: TGTGCCAGCAGCTTCGGCGGAGAAAGCACAGATACGCAGTATTTT. This gives the protein CASSFGGESTDTQYF.

The V gene is TRBV7-9, the J gene TRBJ2-7; D unresolved. The V end was cut by 5 bases, the J end by 5 bases, with 7 bases between. Germline loops: CDR1 SEHNR, CDR2 FQNEAQ (reference sequence). The CDR3 sequence is 11 residues long. The CDR3 nucleotides read TGTGCCAGCAGCCACGGACACGAGCAGTACTTC. Translating gives CASSHGHEQYF.

The chain links TRBV24-1 to TRBJ1-4; no reliable D call. Trimming pared 1 base from V and 8 bases from J, leaving 4 bases between. CDR1 is KGHDR, CDR2 SFDVKD, per germline. CDR3 length: 12 amino acids. CDR3 residues: CATSDFPEKLFF. The DNA of the CDR3 is TGTGCCACCAGTGATTTTCCCGAAAAACTGTTTTTT.

This clonotype was counted many times. The rearrangement links TRBV28 to TRBJ1-6; 7 bases align to TRBD1. V gave up 10 bases and J gave up 5 bases; unmatched junction bases: 8. Germline CDR1 reads MDHEN; CDR2 reads SYDVKM. The CDR3 has 14 residues. The CDR3 region has the DNA TGTGCCACCGGAGGGGGCGCCGATAATTCACCCCTCCACTTT. Amino acids: CATGGGADNSPLHF.